The T cell receptor beta chain described here comes from a study of cytomegalovirus exposure and HLA in healthy donors. Study-wide results and limits: The only immune exposure information that was available was CMV serostatus. It was likely that a cluster of highly shared sequence variants was a sequencing artifact.

The study sampled nominally healthy donors, though unrecorded immune exposures were likely. Amplification used 60 Vbeta primers and 13 Jbeta primers. The table came from immunoSEQ multiplex PCR; TCRdb's copy has only in-frame clones and leaves some out. The table has over 150,000 clones, under 90% seen once. Comment on this clone: The antigen remains unidentified.

The receptor's source is a man under 40 in good health and CMV-seronegative. The source material was PBMCs.

CDR3 bases: TGTGCCAGCAGTCCCCCGGGACAGGCCCCGGGGGGCTACACCTTC. This sequence encodes CASSPPGQAPGGYTF. This chain connects TRBV28 to TRBJ1-2; TRBD1 agrees at 8 bases. The CDR3 length is 15 residues. V was clipped by 5 bases and J by 8 bases; unmatched bases: 13. Germline V gives CDR1 MDHEN, CDR2 SYDVKM.